Presented here are 30 T cell receptor beta chains from one specimen sequenced in a study of blood T cell repertoires in COVID-19. The protocol was immunoSEQ multiplex PCR, while the TCRdb copy is restricted to in-frame clones and leaves out a portion. In the table there are roughly 200,000 clones, about 84% of which are singletons. The sequencing sample was made of peripheral blood. These receptors came from a woman aged 80 or over with acute or convalescent COVID-19.

The CDR3 spells CASSQVLRLEPYEQYF. CDR3 DNA: TGCGCCAGCAGCCAAGTCCTCAGACTAGAACCCTACGAGCAGTACTTC. V is TRBV4-1 and J is TRBJ2-7; TRBD2 is a possible D gene (6 bases). This CDR3 comprises 16 residues. Germline CDR1 is MGHRA and CDR2 is YSYEKL. V dropped 1 base and J dropped 2 bases, with 15 bases sitting between them.

V is TRBV21-1 and J is TRBJ2-5; the D call TRBD2 from the table was never checked on the DNA. TRBV21-1 is a recognized pseudogene. The CDR3 contains 15 residues. The CDR3 here is CASRRRVAAGETQYF. Written as DNA, the CDR3 is TGTGCCAGCAGGCGGCGGGTAGCGGCCGGGGAGACCCAGTACTTC.

This chain links TRBV11-2 with TRBJ1-6, with D unresolved. The V end was cut by 5 bases, the J end by 10 bases, with 15 bases between. Per germline, CDR1 SGHAT and CDR2 FQNNGV. The CDR3 is made up of 14 amino acids. The CDR3 here is CASSLRTEGSPLHF. CDR3 in DNA: TGTGCCAGCAGCCTTAGGACCGAGGGATCACCCCTCCACTTT.

The chain combines TRBV2 with TRBJ2-5; D is unresolved. The CDR3 extends over 12 amino acids. V was pared by 4 bases and J by 7 bases, with 10 bases between. Germline V gene data show CDR1 as SNHLY and CDR2 as FYNNEI. CDR3 in DNA: TGTGCCAGCAGTGGCGGCGGCGGGACCCAGTACTTC. Its protein product is CASSGGGGTQYF.

The gene calls are TRBV27 and TRBJ1-1; D unclear. This CDR3 is 16 amino acids long. The V end lost 6 bases, the J end lost 3 bases, and 20 bases lay between the germline ends. Germline assignment: CDR1 MNHEY and CDR2 SMNVEV (reference sequence). CDR3 region: CASSPDRRGRYTEAFF. CDR3 sequence (DNA): TGTGCCAGCAGCCCGGACCGCCGGGGAAGGTACACTGAAGCTTTCTTT.

The chain recombines TRBV5-4 with TRBJ1-2; 7 nucleotides match TRBD1. Looked up from germline, CDR1 is SGHNT and CDR2 is YYREEE (reference sequence). This CDR3 contains 16 residues. J gave up 2 bases and V 0 bases, and 7 bases lay outside the gene matches. Here the CDR3 DNA reads TGTGCCAGCAGCTTGGGATCCGGACAGGCCAACTATGGCTACACCTTC. It is translated as CASSLGSGQANYGYTF.

The chain is built from TRBV6-5 and TRBJ1-2; TRBD1 matches at 10 bases. Trimming removed 4 bases from V and 4 bases from J; junction bases left unmatched: 3. The CDR3 totals 14 residues. Germline V gives CDR1 MNHEY, CDR2 SVGAGI. DNA of the CDR3: TGTGCCAGCAGTTCCGGGACAGGGGCCTATGGCTACACCTTC. It translates to CASSSGTGAYGYTF.

The chain carries TRBV3-1 (or the pseudogene TRBV3-2) and TRBJ1-2; D call uncertain. The V end was cut by 1 base, the J end by 6 bases, with 9 bases between. The CDR3 sequence is 13 residues long. The germline V gene encodes CDR1 LGHDT and CDR2 YNNKEL (reference sequence). CDR3 DNA: TGTGCCAGCAGCCAAGCCGGGGATCATGGCTACACCTTC. Its protein product is CASSQAGDHGYTF.

V is TRBV18 and J is TRBJ1-4; the D gene is possibly TRBD1 (6 bases). Germline V lookup: CDR1 KGHSH, CDR2 LQKENI. V lost 8 bases to trimming and J lost 0 bases, with 31 bases between them. This CDR3 comprises 21 residues. The CDR3 reads CASSDRKGLLSGNTTNEKLFF. The CDR3 bases are TGTGCCAGCAGCGACAGGAAGGGCCTTTTGAGTGGGAATACAACTAATGAAAAACTGTTTTTT.

V gene TRBV7-3 combines with J gene TRBJ2-1, with D maybe TRBD2 (6 bases). Trimming shortened V by 2 bases and J by 7 bases, and 15 bases separated the two germline ends. CDR3 length: 15 residues. In germline, CDR1 is SGHTA, CDR2 FQGTGA. The CDR3 nucleotides are TGTGCCAGCAGCTTAGGAGGGGTTCTTGGGAATGAGCAGTTCTTC. Amino acids: CASSLGGVLGNEQFF.

The V gene is TRBV5-4, the J gene TRBJ1-2; tentative D call: TRBD1 (5 bases). CDR1 SGHNT and CDR2 YYREEE come from the germline V gene (reference sequence). The CDR3 is made up of 14 amino acids. With 2 bases removed from V and 4 bases from J, the gap between germline ends came to 12 bases. CDR3 coding DNA: TGTGCCAGCAGCTTAGTAGGGGTGGGCTATGGCTACACCTTC. Translated: CASSLVGVGYGYTF.

The V call is TRBV5-6, the J call TRBJ1-2; 9 bases fit TRBD1. CDR3 size: 13 residues. After removal of 2 bases from V and 11 bases from J, the junction contained 7 bases not matched to a gene. The germline gives CDR1 SGHDT, CDR2 YYEEEE. CDR3 region: CASSFITGGAYTF. The CDR3 coding sequence is TGTGCCAGCAGCTTTATCACAGGGGGCGCTTACACCTTC.

The CDR3 region has the DNA TGCGCCAGCACCGGACAGGGCCAACCAGATACGCAGTATTTT. The encoded protein is CASTGQGQPDTQYF. The chain employs TRBV5-1 and TRBJ2-3, with 8 bases that match TRBD1. The V gene's germline CDR1 is SGHRS and CDR2 YFSETQ. CDR3 length: 14 amino acids. V gave up 6 bases and J gave up 4 bases; unmatched junction bases: 7.

The V gene is TRBV7-3, the J gene TRBJ2-1; 12 bases fit TRBD2. Germline loops: CDR1 SGHTA, CDR2 FQGTGA. V lost 5 bases, J lost 5 bases, and 4 bases stayed unmatched. This CDR3 spans 15 amino acids. This CDR3 reads CASSPSGRGHNEQFF. In DNA, the CDR3 is TGTGCCAGCAGCCCTAGCGGGAGGGGGCACAATGAGCAGTTCTTC. Variable domain in full (rest from reference TRBV7-3 and TRBJ2-1): GAGVSQTPSNKVTEKGKYVELRCDPISGHTALYWYRQSLGQGPEFLIYFQGTGAADDSGLPNDRFFAVRPEGSVSTLKIQRTERGDSAVYLCASSPSGRGHNEQFFGPGTRLTVL.

This clone was seen once. The J gene is TRBJ1-1, the V gene TRBV5-6; possibly TRBD1 for D (6 bases). The CDR3 totals 16 residues. V lost 3 bases, J lost 6 bases, and 21 bases lay in between. Looked up from germline, CDR1 is SGHDT and CDR2 is YYEEEE. CDR3 DNA sequence: TGTGCCAGCAGCTGGGGGCCGAGGGGCGGGGGTTCTGAAGCTTTCTTT. It translates to CASSWGPRGGGSEAFF.

The chain has TRBV25-1 and TRBJ1-4, with 7 bases lining up with TRBD1. This CDR3 has 14 amino acids. In germline, CDR1 is MGHDK, CDR2 SYGVNS. Germline trimming cut 5 bases from V and 5 bases from J; bases unmatched to any gene: 5. The CDR3 region has the DNA TGTGCCAGCAGTCCGGGACAGTCGAATGAAAAACTGTTTTTT. Protein: CASSPGQSNEKLFF. The full variable domain, rest sourced from reference TRBV25-1 and TRBJ1-4, is EADIYQTPRYLVIGTGKKITLECSQTMGHDKMYWYQQDPGMELHLIHYSYGVNSTEKGDLSSESTVSRIRTEHFPLTLESARPSHTSQYLCASSPGQSNEKLFFGSGTQLSVL.

The chain combines TRBV7-8 with TRBJ1-6; 7 nucleotides agree with TRBD1. Germline lookup yields CDR1 SGHVS and CDR2 FQNEAQ. This CDR3 spans 15 amino acids. With V trimmed by 2 bases and J by 9 bases, 7 bases remained unmatched. The CDR3 reads CASSLPGTAVSPLHF. The CDR3 DNA is TGTGCCAGCAGCTTACCGGGGACAGCAGTTTCACCCCTCCACTTT.

The V call is TRBV20-1, the J call TRBJ2-3; 12 nucleotides align to TRBD2. V lost 3 bases, J lost 4 bases, and 5 bases stayed unmatched. This CDR3 has 15 amino acids. Germline values: CDR1 DFQATT, CDR2 SNEGSKA (reference sequence). CDR3 nucleotides: TGCAGTGCTAGTAAGGCTAGCGGGGGGGCAGATACGCAGTATTTT. Its translation: CSASKASGGADTQYF.

This clone was counted once. The V and J genes are TRBV18 and TRBJ2-1; possible D gene TRBD2, 6 bases. The CDR3 is 18 residues long. The germline gives CDR1 KGHSH, CDR2 LQKENI. V lost 0 bases, J lost 0 bases, and 15 bases lay in between. DNA for the CDR3: TGTGCCAGCTCACCACCGGCTGGGGGAGGAAGCTCCTACAATGAGCAGTTCTTC. It is translated as CASSPPAGGGSSYNEQFF.

The chain couples TRBV28 to TRBJ2-7; D is unclear. The CDR3 spans 14 residues. V gave up 6 bases and J gave up 1 base, with 13 bases separating them. The germline gives CDR1 MDHEN, CDR2 SYDVKM. The CDR3 nucleotides are TGTGCCAGCAGACCTCCGCGCGAGTCCTACGAGCAGTACTTC. It translates to CASRPPRESYEQYF.

The chain carries TRBV25-1 and TRBJ2-3, with TRBD1 matching over 12 bases. V trimming: 3 bases; J trimming: 5 bases; junction bases outside the gene matches: 12. The CDR3 sequence is 18 residues long. Per germline, CDR1 MGHDK and CDR2 SYGVNS. CDR3: CASSDPPGTGGKVDTQYF. The CDR3 DNA is TGTGCCAGCAGTGACCCGCCCGGGACAGGGGGCAAGGTAGATACGCAGTATTTT.

V and J are TRBV6-1 and TRBJ1-3; the D gene is possibly TRBD1 (6 bases). Trimming took 7 bases from V and 4 from J, leaving 17 bases between them. This CDR3 comprises 15 residues. Germline V gene lookup returns CDR1 MNHNS and CDR2 SASEGT. CDR3 sequence reads: CASIPEGRGGNTIYF. The CDR3 bases are TGTGCCAGCATTCCCGAGGGCAGGGGAGGAAACACCATATATTTT.

This clone occurred a few times. The genes are TRBV5-4 and TRBJ2-1; 7 nucleotides align to TRBD2. CDR3 length equals 15 residues. Trimming at V came to 0 bases and at J to 4 bases, leaving 4 bases not matched to a gene. Per the germline V gene, CDR1 is SGHNT and CDR2 is YYREEE (reference sequence). DNA for the CDR3: TGTGCCAGCAGCTTGGTTCTAGCGGCTTACAATGAGCAGTTCTTC. Translating gives CASSLVLAAYNEQFF.

This rearrangement joins TRBV23-1 to TRBJ2-5, with unresolved D. TRBV23-1 is an ORF, and what it does is uncertain. The ends were cut back, 6 bases at V and 4 bases at J, with 24 bases in the middle. The CDR3 is 17 residues long. This CDR3 reads CASSRFEVPISRETQYF. In DNA, the CDR3 is TGCGCCAGCAGCCGCTTCGAGGTCCCAATTTCTCGAGAGACCCAGTACTTC.

The CDR3 DNA is TGTGCCAGCAGTCGAGGGAGAGCTACCCACCAAGAGACCCAGTACTTC. Its protein product is CASSRGRATHQETQYF. The chain joins TRBV7-9 to TRBJ2-5, with a possible D match to TRBD2 (5 bases). This CDR3 has 16 amino acids. CDR1 SEHNR and CDR2 FQNEAQ come from the germline V gene (reference sequence). V was clipped by 6 bases and J by 0 bases, with 17 bases between them.

This clone was seen only once. The genes are TRBV4-1 and TRBJ2-3; TRBD1 matches 9 bases. This CDR3 region has 16 residues. CDR1 is MGHRA and CDR2 is YSYEKL in the germline V gene. After removal of 0 bases from V and 5 bases from J, the junction contained 6 bases not matched to a gene. The CDR3 bases are TGCGCCAGCAGCCAAGAGCGGACAGGGGAACGAGATACGCAGTATTTT. Translation: CASSQERTGERDTQYF.

The rearrangement uses TRBV6-1 and TRBJ2-5; a possible D gene is TRBD2 (6 bases). CDR3 size: 18 residues. Trimming pared 0 bases from V and 3 bases from J, leaving 20 bases between. CDR1 is MNHNS, CDR2 SASEGT, per germline. The CDR3 protein is CASSEAYMGGGRKETQYF. CDR3 sequence (DNA): TGTGCCAGCAGTGAAGCGTATATGGGGGGAGGAAGAAAAGAGACCCAGTACTTC.

This clone was observed a handful of times. The chain couples TRBV9 to TRBJ2-1, with TRBD2 identical over 8 bases. Germline assignment: CDR1 SGDLS and CDR2 YYNGEE. The CDR3 consists of 16 residues. V gave up 0 bases and J gave up 8 bases; unmatched junction bases: 10. The CDR3 DNA follows: TGTGCCAGCAGCGTAGGTCCCCGGGAGGGCGTCGATGAGCAGTTCTTC. It encodes CASSVGPREGVDEQFF.

The chain carries TRBV19 and TRBJ2-6; unclear D gene. Trimming shortened V by 4 bases and J by 1 base, and 11 bases separated the two germline ends. CDR1 and CDR2 (germline): LNHDA, SQIVND (reference sequence). The CDR3 is made up of 16 amino acids. This CDR3 reads CASSRAQVSGANVLTF. The CDR3 DNA sequence: TGTGCCAGTAGTAGGGCCCAAGTTTCTGGGGCCAACGTCCTGACTTTC.

The chain employs TRBV27 and TRBJ1-2, with D perhaps TRBD1 (5 bases). Germline-derived CDR1 and CDR2 are MNHEY and SMNVEV (reference sequence). The CDR3 is 15 residues long. V lost 3 bases, J lost 2 bases, and 13 bases lay in between. Here the CDR3 DNA reads TGTGCCAGCAGTTTTGAAAGCAGGGCAAACTATGGCTACACCTTC. This codes for CASSFESRANYGYTF.